The clone carrying this TCR beta chain was detected once. This specimen belongs to a study of blood T cell repertoires in COVID-19. Sequenced by immunoSEQ multiplex PCR; TCRdb stores in-frame clones only, minus some. The table records about 180,000 clones, approximately 88% of them present only once. The receptor was derived from a woman aged 40 to 50 with COVID-19, enrolled during active disease. The sequencing input was peripheral blood.

The CDR3 coding sequence is TGTGCCAGCAGCGTAAGGAAAGCTAGCGGGAACTCCTACAATGAGCAGTTCTTC. This sequence encodes CASSVRKASGNSYNEQFF. This rearrangement joins TRBV9 to TRBJ2-1, with 9 positions matching TRBD2. V lost 1 base to trimming and J lost 0 bases; unmatched junction nucleotides: 8. The CDR3 has 18 amino acids. Germline CDR1 SGDLS, CDR2 YYNGEE.